Below, 3 T cell receptor beta chains from the same sample are listed, as sequenced in a study of blood T cell repertoires in COVID-19 (dated by TCRdb to the early 2020s). The library relied on the immunoSEQ multiplex PCR assay. TCRdb re-hosts the immuneACCESS table, in-frame sequences only. Its copies lack some clones; in the studies checked, an unresolved V gene accounts for under half of them, and the cause for the rest is not known. Counted in this sample were some 290,000 clones; around nine tenths of them appeared once. The biggest ten clones account for roughly a tenth of the sample. The sequenced sample was PBMCs or T cells enriched from blood (not recorded which). The receptors originated from a woman aged 25-40 years who had recovered from COVID-19.

This chain joins TRBV6-5 and TRBJ2-7, with 7 bases matching TRBD1. The V and J ends lost 7 bases and 2 bases, in that order; junction bases with no gene match: 8. The length of the CDR3 is 14 residues. CDR1 is MNHEY, CDR2 SVGAGI, per germline. Here the CDR3 reads CASKSSQGAYEQYF. CDR3 DNA sequence: TGTGCCAGCAAGAGTTCGCAGGGGGCCTACGAGCAGTACTTC.

In this sample, this clone turned up a few times. V is TRBV3-1 (or the pseudogene TRBV3-2) and J is TRBJ1-5; no definite D call. The CDR3 spans 13 residues. CDR1 LGHDT and CDR2 YNNKEL come from the germline V gene (reference sequence). V lost 2 bases and J 6 bases, leaving 8 bases between the germline ends. The CDR3: CASSQSPSQPQHF. In nucleotides, the CDR3 is TGTGCCAGCAGCCAATCACCGAGTCAGCCCCAGCATTTT.

On this clone itself: Compared with germline, one end of the junction differs, possibly owing to a read error. This chain uses TRBV18 with TRBJ1-2, with D possibly being TRBD1 (5 bases). Germline V CDR1 and CDR2: KGHSH, LQKENI. The CDR3 loop spans 13 amino acids. The CDR3 nucleotides read TGTGCCGGCTCACCCGGGGGTAACTATGGCTACACCTTC. Translating gives CAGSPGGNYGYTF.